This entry concerns a single TCR beta chain. Its antigen is as yet unknown. In the PCR, 60 Vbeta and 13 Jbeta primers were used. Libraries were prepared by immunoSEQ multiplex PCR; TCRdb keeps only in-frame clonotypes and omits some of them. The repertoire includes about 51,000 clones, roughly four fifths of them detected once, and roughly 2.5% sits in the top ten. This specimen belongs to a study of cytomegalovirus exposure and HLA in healthy donors. Whole-study findings and limits: Some public TCRs appeared in many individuals, while most sequences were rare.

Sequencing was done on a sample of PBMCs. The TCR was taken from a boy between 10 and 17 years old in good health and CMV-seropositive.

The CDR3 sequence: CASSGLNGWETQYF. CDR3 in DNA: TGTGCCAGCAGTGGGCTCAATGGGTGGGAGACCCAGTACTTC. V and J are TRBV6-6 and TRBJ2-5; unclear D gene. Between the trimmed V and J ends, which lost 5 bases and 5 bases, there was a span of 15 bases. The CDR3 covers 14 residues. Germline V gene sequence: CDR1 MNHNY, CDR2 SVGAGI (reference sequence).